Detailed here is one T cell receptor (beta chain). What it binds is unknown. J was trimmed by 2 bases and V by 2 bases; bases with no gene match: 3. In germline, CDR1 is MNHEY, CDR2 SMNVEV (reference sequence). The CDR3 contains 15 residues. These data originate in a study of cytomegalovirus exposure and HLA in healthy donors. Across the whole study: Earlier results showed 90 million to 120 million unique TCR beta sequences derived from roughly 180 million T cells.

Vbeta (60) and Jbeta (13) primers were used in the PCR. Libraries were prepared by immunoSEQ multiplex PCR; TCRdb keeps only in-frame clonotypes and omits some of them. In the table there are 120,000 or so clones, over 65% of which are singletons. General study points: A few of the chains that were CMV-associated were confirmed in vitro to be specific for CMV antigens.

Sequencing input: PBMCs. The origin of this receptor is a man aged 40-50 years in good health and CMV-seropositive. This rearrangement joins TRBV27 to TRBJ2-5; 9 bases line up with TRBD1. The CDR3 loop is CASSLRDREQETQYF. CDR3 nucleotides: TGTGCCAGCAGTTTACGGGACAGGGAACAAGAGACCCAGTACTTC.